Many counts were recorded for the clone carrying this T cell receptor beta chain. The data stem from a study of T cells in Graves' hyperthyroidism and ophthalmopathy. At the level of the study: Peripheral blood collection took place at initial diagnosis, before any treatment.

Amplified TCR beta CDR3 regions came from RNA transcripts. HTBI primers were used for first-round RT-PCR of the TCR CDR3. TCRdb itself ran the multiplex PCR reads through MiXCR, one entry per CDR3 protein. Here the sample spans hundreds of thousands of distinct CDR3 sequences, approximately 15% being singletons. Uncontrolled infections, other autoimmune diseases, pregnancy or lactation led to exclusion of patients. The TCR originated in a woman between 35 and 50 years old with Graves' ophthalmopathy. The sample taken for sequencing was blood.

The CDR3 is CASSLSAGLTYEQYF. CDR3 bases: TGTGCCAGCAGCTTATCAGCTGGTTTGACCTACGAGCAGTACTTC. The chain carries TRBV7-2 and TRBJ2-7; no clear D. Trimming took 2 bases from V and 2 from J, leaving 13 bases between them. The CDR3 is made up of 15 amino acids. The germline V gene has CDR1 SGHTA and CDR2 FQGNSA.